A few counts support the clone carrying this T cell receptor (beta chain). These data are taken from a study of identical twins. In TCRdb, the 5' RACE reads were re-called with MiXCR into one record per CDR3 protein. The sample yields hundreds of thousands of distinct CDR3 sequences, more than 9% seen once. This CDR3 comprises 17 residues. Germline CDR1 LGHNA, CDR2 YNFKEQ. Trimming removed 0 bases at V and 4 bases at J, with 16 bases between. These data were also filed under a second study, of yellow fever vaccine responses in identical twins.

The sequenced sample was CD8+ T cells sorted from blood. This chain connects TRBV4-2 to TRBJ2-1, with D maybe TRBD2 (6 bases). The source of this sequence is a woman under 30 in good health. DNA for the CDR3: TGTGCCAGCAGCCAAGAGGACCGGAGGGGATCATACAATGAGCAGTTCTTC. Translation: CASSQEDRRGSYNEQFF.